A selection of T cell receptor beta chains follows, all from one sample in a study of shared clonotypes between healthy human individuals. Profiling relied on immunoSEQ multiplex PCR, and the TCRdb table lists in-frame clones only, not all of them. The sample carries 2 million to 2.5 million clones, more than 85% recorded once. Sequenced input: naive CD4+ T cells from PBMCs. The receptors derive from a man between 18 and 35 years old in good health. Some clones in this sample may be carry-over from other donors' samples. Each CDR3 is given with its conserved first and last residue. D genes are given only for firm matches. Expanded clones get a size class; other rows say once, few or many, or leave the size out.

d_gene	v_gene	j_gene	abundance	CDR3nt	CDR3aa
NA	TRBV5-1	TRBJ2-5	NA	TGCGCCAGCAGCTCCGGGGGAGAAGAGACCCAGTACTTC	CASSSGGEETQYF
NA	TRBV15	TRBJ2-7	NA	TGTGCCACCAGCAGAGGCGGGCGAACCTACGAGCAGTACTTC	CATSRGGRTYEQYF
TRBD1	TRBV28	TRBJ2-7	once	TGTGCCAGCAGTAGGACAGGGGGCGCAAGTCCCCAAACCTACGAGCAGTACTTC	CASSRTGGASPQTYEQYF
NA	TRBV13	TRBJ1-4	NA	TGTGCCAGCAGCTCTAGGGGGACTAATGAAAAACTGTTTTTT	CASSSRGTNEKLFF
NA	TRBV4-2	TRBJ2-7	NA	TGTGCCAGCAGCCAAGAATCGGGCGAGTCCTACGAGCAGTACTTC	CASSQESGESYEQYF
NA	TRBV28	TRBJ1-1	NA	TGTGCCAGCAGCCGGGGTTCGCAGACTGAAGCTTTCTTT	CASSRGSQTEAFF
NA	TRBV5-4	TRBJ2-5	NA	TGTGCCAGCAGCTTGTCCAGGAGGGCCGAAGAGACCCAGTACTTC	CASSLSRRAEETQYF
TRBD1	TRBV7-3	TRBJ1-5	NA	TGTGCCAGCAGCTTGCCCGGGACAGAAAATCAGCCCCAGCATTTT	CASSLPGTENQPQHF
TRBD2	TRBV10-3	TRBJ2-2	NA	TGTGCCATCAGTGCCTCTAGCGGGAGGGCCTCCGGCGGGGAGCTGTTTTTT	CAISASSGRASGGELFF
NA	TRBV9	TRBJ2-1	NA	TGTGCCAGCAGCGTCGCCGGAAGAGGCCAAAAAGGGGGCAATGAGCAGTTCTTC	CASSVAGRGQKGGNEQFF
TRBD2	TRBV4-1	TRBJ2-1	once	TGCGCCAGCAGCGAAGGGCGGGAGAGCTACAATGAGCAGTTCTTC	CASSEGRESYNEQFF
NA	TRBV7-2	TRBJ1-1	NA	TGTGCCAGCAGCTTAGCTCCCCCCGCTGAAGCTTTCTTT	CASSLAPPAEAFF
TRBD1	TRBV7-3	TRBJ1-1	NA	TGTGCCAGCAGCCCGGGGACAGCCTTAGAAGCTTTCTTT	CASSPGTALEAFF
TRBD2	TRBV7-8	TRBJ2-1	NA	TGTGCCAGCAGCTTAGCGCGTGGAGCGGGAGGGCCCGGCAATGAGCAGTTCTTC	CASSLARGAGGPGNEQFF
NA	TRBV4-1	TRBJ2-2	once	TGCGCCAGCAGCCAAGTTGTCTCGAACACCGGGGAGCTGTTTTTT	CASSQVVSNTGELFF
TRBD2	TRBV5-1	TRBJ2-7	NA	TGCGCCAGCCGGGGGGGGCGCGTTAGGTCCTACGAGCAGTACTTC	CASRGGRVRSYEQYF
TRBD1	TRBV7-2	TRBJ2-1	NA	TGTGCCAGCAGCTTAATGTACAGGACAGGGGACAATGAGCAGTTCTTC	CASSLMYRTGDNEQFF
NA	TRBV19	TRBJ2-2	NA	TGTGCCAGTAGTATAGAAAAAATAGGGGGCACCGGGGAGCTGTTTTTT	CASSIEKIGGTGELFF
TRBD2	TRBV9	TRBJ2-5	NA	TGTGCCAGCAGCTCCCGAGGTAGGCTAGCGGGAGACTTAGAGACCCAGTACTTC	CASSSRGRLAGDLETQYF
TRBD1	TRBV2	TRBJ2-1	NA	TGTGCCATCAGAGCAGGGACAGGTTTGACCCACTCCTACAATGAGCAGTTCTTC	CAIRAGTGLTHSYNEQFF
NA	TRBV7-9	TRBJ1-4	once	TGTGCCAGCAGCTTAGCGTCGGGGCCTCAGGAAAAACTGTTTTTT	CASSLASGPQEKLFF
NA	TRBV5-1	TRBJ1-1	NA	TGCGCCAGCAGCTTGGTCACGGGGGGAGGAACTGAAGCTTTCTTT	CASSLVTGGGTEAFF
NA	TRBV28	TRBJ1-2	NA	TGTGCCAGTCTCCTTGGGGGCAGGGGATTTTATGGCTACACCTTC	CASLLGGRGFYGYTF
TRBD2	TRBV9	TRBJ2-2	NA	TGTGCCAGCAGCGTAGTGGGAGGGTCTGCGAACACCGGGGAGCTGTTTTTT	CASSVVGGSANTGELFF
TRBD1	TRBV6-6	TRBJ2-5	once	TGTGCCAGCAGTTACTTGACAGGGCGGGAGACCCAGTACTTC	CASSYLTGRETQYF
NA	TRBV28	TRBJ1-2	once	TGTGCCAGCAGTTTATTCGCAGACTTGTCGAGCTACACCTTC	CASSLFADLSSYTF
NA	TRBV7-3	TRBJ2-2	NA	TGTGCCAGCAGCTTACTCATTGGTTCCGGGGAGCTGTTTTTT	CASSLLIGSGELFF